The 30 T cell receptor beta chains below all came from one sample that was sequenced in a study of a mutant IDH1 vaccine in newly diagnosed glioma. Method: immunoSEQ multiplex PCR; TCRdb's copy keeps in-frame clones and lacks some. The table has 9,500 to 12,000 clones, approximately 85% seen once. No antigen has been identified for these receptors. This sample's time point: week 47, end of study. A 20-mer mutant IDH1 peptide at 300 ug was injected subcutaneously with topical imiquimod. Source: PBMCs, taken from a glioma patient whose treatment included an IDH1 peptide vaccine. These receptors were obtained from a man aged 25 to 45 with glioma.

CDR3: CASSRGQGVTGELFF. The CDR3 nucleotides are TGTGCCAGCAGCCGGGGACAGGGGGTCACCGGGGAGCTGTTTTTT. V gene TRBV6-5 combines with J gene TRBJ2-2; 11 nucleotides agree with TRBD1. The CDR3 length is 15 residues. Per germline, CDR1 MNHEY and CDR2 SVGAGI. J was trimmed by 4 bases and V by 6 bases; bases with no gene match: 4.

This clone has just one count. The rearrangement joins TRBV4-2 to TRBJ2-7, with TRBD2 matching 8 bases. CDR1 is LGHNA and CDR2 is YNFKEQ in the germline V gene. V dropped 3 bases and J dropped 0; count of bases not matched to a gene: 4. CDR3 length equals 15 residues. CDR3 DNA: TGTGCCAGCAGCCACAGCGGGAGAAACTCCTACGAGCAGTACTTC. Amino acid sequence: CASSHSGRNSYEQYF.

The chain joins TRBV11-2 to TRBJ2-7, with D uncertain. V was clipped by 5 bases and J by 6 bases, with 20 bases between them. Looked up from germline, CDR1 is SGHAT and CDR2 is FQNNGV. This CDR3 is 15 amino acids long. The CDR3 nucleotides are TGTGCCAGCAGCCCTCTGCGCGGCGGCCCCCTCGAGCAGTACTTC. Translation gives CASSPLRGGPLEQYF.

The chain carries TRBV20-1 and TRBJ2-1; 7 bases fit TRBD2. The CDR3 is 10 residues long. CDR1 and CDR2 from the germline V gene are DFQATT and SNEGSKA (reference sequence). V lost 4 bases and J lost 14; bases outside the gene matches: 5. DNA for the CDR3: TGCAGTGCTATGGCGGGAGAGGAGTTCTTC. This encodes CSAMAGEEFF.

J is TRBJ2-3 and V is TRBV4-2; D perhaps matches TRBD1 (5 bases). V was shortened by 0 bases and J by 0 bases, with 13 bases between the two germline ends. The germline V gene encodes CDR1 LGHNA and CDR2 YNFKEQ. There are 17 residues in the CDR3. CDR3 bases: TGTGCCAGCAGCCAAGAAACGACAGCCGTTAGCACAGATACGCAGTATTTT. Amino acids: CASSQETTAVSTDTQYF.

The chain links TRBV29-1 to TRBJ2-1, with a possible D match to TRBD2 (5 bases). CDR3 length: 13 residues. Trimming shortened V by 5 bases and J by 6 bases, and 14 bases separated the two germline ends. Germline V CDR1 and CDR2: SQVTM, ANQGSEA. CDR3 amino acids: CSVIRGLGNEQFF. The DNA of the CDR3 is TGCAGCGTTATCCGAGGGCTGGGCAATGAGCAGTTCTTC.

The gene calls are TRBV2 and TRBJ2-2; either TRBD1 or TRBD2 may fit D (5 bases each). The CDR3 is 12 amino acids. V lost 4 bases and J 13 bases, leaving 13 bases between the germline ends. Germline CDR1 is SNHLY and CDR2 is FYNNEI. CDR3 loop: CASSGDPAVLFF. CDR3 coding DNA: TGTGCCAGCAGTGGGGACCCAGCGGTGCTGTTTTTT.

The chain joins TRBV12-5 to TRBJ1-5; D is undetermined. Per the germline V gene, CDR1 is LGHNT and CDR2 is FRNRAP. The V end was cut by 0 bases, the J end by 2 bases, with 5 bases between. The CDR3 length is 14 residues. CDR3 sequence: CASGLVRGNQPQHF. The CDR3 DNA follows: TGTGCTAGTGGTTTGGTAAGAGGCAATCAGCCCCAGCATTTT. Variable domain in full (rest from reference TRBV12-5 and TRBJ1-5): DARVTQTPRHKVTEMGQEVTMRCQPILGHNTVFWYRQTMMQGLELLAYFRNRAPLDDSGMPKDRFSAEMPDATLATLKIQPSEPRDSAVYFCASGLVRGNQPQHFGDGTRLSIL.

The gene calls are TRBV9 and TRBJ2-2, with 9 bases lining up with TRBD2. The CDR3 is made up of 18 amino acids. CDR1 and CDR2 from the germline V gene are SGDLS and YYNGEE. V lost 0 bases to trimming and J lost 3 bases; unmatched junction nucleotides: 9. In DNA, the CDR3 is TGTGCCAGCAGCGTAGGTGCCCTAGCGGGATCTTACACCGGGGAGCTGTTTTTT. Residues: CASSVGALAGSYTGELFF.

The chain is built from TRBV2 and TRBJ2-6, with 7 bases lining up with TRBD1. Germline V gives CDR1 SNHLY, CDR2 FYNNEI. V was pared by 0 bases and J by 1 base, with 6 bases of the junction left unmatched. The CDR3 is 18 residues long. The CDR3 nucleotides are TGTGCCAGCAGTGAAGCGGTCCCGGGACAGTCTGGGGCCAACGTCCTGACTTTC. It yields the protein CASSEAVPGQSGANVLTF.

V usage is TRBV27 and J usage is TRBJ2-5; 10 bases map to TRBD1. Germline trimming cut 5 bases from V and 7 bases from J; bases unmatched to any gene: 16. Germline CDR1 reads MNHEY; CDR2 reads SMNVEV (reference sequence). CDR3 length: 17 residues. CDR3: CASSPLTGTGASGTQYF. The CDR3, as DNA: TGTGCCAGCAGTCCGTTAACAGGGACAGGGGCAAGTGGGACCCAGTACTTC.

This clone was counted a single time. This chain joins TRBV30 and TRBJ2-4; 7 bases are a match to TRBD1. The CDR3 has 16 residues. Germline V gene lookup returns CDR1 GTSNPN and CDR2 SVGIG (reference sequence). V lost 0 bases, J lost 1 base, and 6 bases stayed unmatched. The CDR3 nucleotides read TGTGCCTGGAGTGTAGAGAGCAGGGGGGCCAAAAACATTCAGTACTTC. It yields the protein CAWSVESRGAKNIQYF.

The rearrangement links TRBV19 to TRBJ2-2, with 7 bases identical to TRBD1. Germline V gives CDR1 LNHDA, CDR2 SQIVND (reference sequence). The CDR3 extends over 15 amino acids. The ends lost 2 bases at V and 5 bases at J; junction bases unmatched: 5. In DNA form, the CDR3 reads TGTGCCAGTAGTATAAGGGGGCGAGAAACCGGGGAGCTGTTTTTT. It is translated as CASSIRGRETGELFF.

V usage is TRBV7-7 and J usage is TRBJ2-5; TRBD2 matches 7 bases. J was trimmed by 1 base and V by 4 bases; bases with no gene match: 6. Looked up from germline, CDR1 is SSHAT and CDR2 is FNYEAQ (reference sequence). The CDR3 runs to 15 residues. The CDR3 loop is CASSWASGAQETQYF. The CDR3 bases are TGTGCCAGCAGCTGGGCTAGCGGCGCCCAAGAGACCCAGTACTTC.

The chain employs TRBV27 and TRBJ1-1; unclear D gene. The CDR3 sequence is 11 residues long. Germline V gene sequence: CDR1 MNHEY, CDR2 SMNVEV (reference sequence). Trimming left V 2 bases short and J 5 bases short, with 3 bases between. CDR3 nucleotide sequence: TGTGCCAGCAGTTTAGGTACTGAAGCTTTCTTT. Protein product: CASSLGTEAFF.

The genes are TRBV10-1 and TRBJ2-1; the D gene could be TRBD1 or TRBD2 (5 bases each). CDR3 length: 12 amino acids. Trimming pared 2 bases from V and 10 bases from J, leaving 9 bases between. Germline lookup yields CDR1 WNHNN and CDR2 SYGVQD (reference sequence). The CDR3 spells CASSETGLEQFF. In DNA form, the CDR3 reads TGCGCCAGCAGTGAGACAGGACTGGAGCAGTTCTTC.

The chain employs TRBV5-5 and TRBJ2-3; the D is unclear. CDR3 length: 12 amino acids. Germline CDR1 reads SGHKS; CDR2 reads YYEKEE (reference sequence). Trimming removed 0 bases at V and 7 bases at J, with 6 bases between. The CDR3 reads CASSLEHYTQYF. The CDR3 DNA reads TGTGCCAGCAGCTTGGAGCATTATACGCAGTATTTT. Together with reference TRBV5-5 and TRBJ2-3, the CDR3 gives the full variable domain: DAGVTQSPTHLIKTRGQQVTLRCSPISGHKSVSWYQQVLGQGPQFIFQYYEKEERGRGNFPDRFSARQFPNYSSELNVNALLLGDSALYLCASSLEHYTQYFGPGTRLTVL.

CDR3 protein: CSAQGRWVGTGELFF. CDR3 DNA sequence: TGCAGCGCCCAAGGACGATGGGTAGGCACCGGGGAGCTGTTTTTT. This rearrangement joins TRBV29-1 to TRBJ2-2; D not certain. CDR1 is SQVTM and CDR2 is ANQGSEA in the germline V gene. This CDR3 is 15 amino acids long. Trimming shortened V by 7 bases and J by 4 bases, and 19 bases separated the two germline ends.

V gene TRBV7-8 combines with J gene TRBJ2-1; TRBD2 agrees at 13 bases. The CDR3 is made up of 15 amino acids. The trim removed 5 bases at V and 10 bases at J, leaving 8 bases unmatched. Looked up from germline, CDR1 is SGHVS and CDR2 is FQNEAQ. The CDR3 nucleotides are TGTGCCAGCAGCGCCCGGACTAGCGGGAGTAGAGAGCAGTTCTTC. Amino acids: CASSARTSGSREQFF.

V gene TRBV12-5 combines with J gene TRBJ1-4; D is undetermined. This CDR3 spans 13 amino acids. V shed 6 bases and J shed 10 bases, with 15 bases lying between them. Germline V gene data show CDR1 as LGHNT and CDR2 as FRNRAP. DNA for the CDR3: TGTGCTAGTGGGGAAGGGTGGTTTGGAAAACTGTTTTTT. Its protein product is CASGEGWFGKLFF.

The chain uses TRBV18 and TRBJ1-4, with a possible D match to TRBD1 (6 bases). Germline V gives CDR1 KGHSH, CDR2 LQKENI. The CDR3 sequence is 14 residues long. Deletions cut 3 bases from V and 12 bases from J, with 17 bases between. As DNA, the CDR3 is TGTGCCAGCTCACCGCCCGGGACACCAGATGAACTGTTTTTT. The encoded protein is CASSPPGTPDELFF. Complete variable domain (other parts from reference TRBV18 and TRBJ1-4): NAGVMQNPRHLVRRRGQEARLRCSPMKGHSHVYWYRQLPEEGLKFMVYLQKENIIDESGMPKERFSAEFPKEGPSILRIQQVVRGDSAAYFCASSPPGTPDELFFGSGTQLSVL.

This clone was counted between two and nine times. J is TRBJ1-4 and V is TRBV5-1; 7 bases are shared with TRBD1. After removal of 5 bases from V and 3 bases from J, the junction contained 10 bases not matched to a gene. This CDR3 is built from 16 residues. The germline V gene encodes CDR1 SGHRS and CDR2 YFSETQ. CDR3 amino acids: CASSFDGTVPNEKLFF. Here the CDR3 DNA reads TGCGCCAGCAGTTTTGATGGGACAGTCCCTAATGAAAAACTGTTTTTT.

The chain is built from TRBV5-1 and TRBJ1-5, with 8 nucleotides matching TRBD1. V gave up 3 bases and J gave up 3 bases; unmatched junction bases: 2. Germline values: CDR1 SGHRS, CDR2 YFSETQ. The CDR3 sequence is 14 residues long. DNA for the CDR3: TGCGCCAGCAGCTCGGGACAGGTCAATCAGCCCCAGCATTTT. Protein: CASSSGQVNQPQHF.

The V gene is TRBV7-9, the J gene TRBJ1-2, with D hard to call. The CDR3 spans 14 residues. The ends were cut back, 4 bases at V and 3 bases at J, with 12 bases in the middle. Germline CDR1 SEHNR, CDR2 FQNEAQ (reference sequence). CDR3 residues: CASSSQLGHYGYTF. The CDR3 DNA reads as TGTGCCAGCAGCTCTCAGCTCGGGCACTATGGCTACACCTTC.

V and J are TRBV2 and TRBJ2-7; D possibly corresponds to TRBD1 (6 bases). Per the germline V gene, CDR1 is SNHLY and CDR2 is FYNNEI. Trimming took 0 bases from V and 2 from J, leaving 11 bases between them. This CDR3 region has 15 residues. Here the CDR3 reads CASSEARGGPYEQYF. The CDR3 DNA is TGTGCCAGCAGTGAAGCGCGAGGGGGTCCCTACGAGCAGTACTTC.

The chain employs TRBV10-1 and TRBJ1-5, with TRBD1 as a possible D gene (5 bases). V was pared by 0 bases and J by 10 bases, with 13 bases between. This CDR3 region has 14 residues. CDR1 and CDR2 from the germline V gene are WNHNN and SYGVQD (reference sequence). As DNA, the CDR3 is TGCGCCAGCAGTGAGTCAGGGGTACCTCAACCCCAGCATTTT. It is translated as CASSESGVPQPQHF.

Of note for this clone: Given a far larger clone just one base away, this is likely a sequencing read error. Other DNA sequences in this specimen translate into the identical CDR3. The rearrangement uses TRBV6-6 and TRBJ1-1; D is uncertain. Germline V gene sequence: CDR1 MNHNY, CDR2 SVGAGI (reference sequence). Trimming cost V 0 bases and J 6 bases, with 2 bases left between them. The CDR3 consists of 11 residues. This chain's CDR3 is CASSYSSEAFF. The CDR3 DNA reads as TGTGCCAGCAGTTACTCATCTGAAGCTTTCTTT.

With respect to this clone: Mismatch with germline at one junction end may stem from a read error. V gene TRBV5-1 combines with J gene TRBJ1-2; D is ambiguous. CDR1 and CDR2 (germline): SGHRS, YFSETQ. This CDR3 contains 15 residues. CDR3 sequence (DNA): TGCGCCAGCGGCTTAAGCCGAGAAGCTAACTATGGCTACACCTTC. It translates to CASGLSREANYGYTF.

In this sample, this clone turned up a few times. V gene TRBV25-1 combines with J gene TRBJ1-2; the D gene is possibly TRBD1 (6 bases). V gave up 3 bases and J gave up 8 bases, with 10 bases separating them. The CDR3 totals 12 residues. Germline CDR1 MGHDK, CDR2 SYGVNS. The CDR3 bases are TGTGCCAGCAGTGACTACAGGGTCGGCTACACCTTC. Its protein product is CASSDYRVGYTF.

J is TRBJ1-2 and V is TRBV7-9; D might be TRBD1 (5 bases). The CDR3 has 14 residues. Germline CDR1 reads SEHNR; CDR2 reads FQNEAQ (reference sequence). Trimming took 7 bases from V and 2 from J, leaving 14 bases between them. The CDR3, as DNA: TGTGCCAGCAACTTCGACAGTCTCAACTATGGCTACACCTTC. Protein product: CASNFDSLNYGYTF.